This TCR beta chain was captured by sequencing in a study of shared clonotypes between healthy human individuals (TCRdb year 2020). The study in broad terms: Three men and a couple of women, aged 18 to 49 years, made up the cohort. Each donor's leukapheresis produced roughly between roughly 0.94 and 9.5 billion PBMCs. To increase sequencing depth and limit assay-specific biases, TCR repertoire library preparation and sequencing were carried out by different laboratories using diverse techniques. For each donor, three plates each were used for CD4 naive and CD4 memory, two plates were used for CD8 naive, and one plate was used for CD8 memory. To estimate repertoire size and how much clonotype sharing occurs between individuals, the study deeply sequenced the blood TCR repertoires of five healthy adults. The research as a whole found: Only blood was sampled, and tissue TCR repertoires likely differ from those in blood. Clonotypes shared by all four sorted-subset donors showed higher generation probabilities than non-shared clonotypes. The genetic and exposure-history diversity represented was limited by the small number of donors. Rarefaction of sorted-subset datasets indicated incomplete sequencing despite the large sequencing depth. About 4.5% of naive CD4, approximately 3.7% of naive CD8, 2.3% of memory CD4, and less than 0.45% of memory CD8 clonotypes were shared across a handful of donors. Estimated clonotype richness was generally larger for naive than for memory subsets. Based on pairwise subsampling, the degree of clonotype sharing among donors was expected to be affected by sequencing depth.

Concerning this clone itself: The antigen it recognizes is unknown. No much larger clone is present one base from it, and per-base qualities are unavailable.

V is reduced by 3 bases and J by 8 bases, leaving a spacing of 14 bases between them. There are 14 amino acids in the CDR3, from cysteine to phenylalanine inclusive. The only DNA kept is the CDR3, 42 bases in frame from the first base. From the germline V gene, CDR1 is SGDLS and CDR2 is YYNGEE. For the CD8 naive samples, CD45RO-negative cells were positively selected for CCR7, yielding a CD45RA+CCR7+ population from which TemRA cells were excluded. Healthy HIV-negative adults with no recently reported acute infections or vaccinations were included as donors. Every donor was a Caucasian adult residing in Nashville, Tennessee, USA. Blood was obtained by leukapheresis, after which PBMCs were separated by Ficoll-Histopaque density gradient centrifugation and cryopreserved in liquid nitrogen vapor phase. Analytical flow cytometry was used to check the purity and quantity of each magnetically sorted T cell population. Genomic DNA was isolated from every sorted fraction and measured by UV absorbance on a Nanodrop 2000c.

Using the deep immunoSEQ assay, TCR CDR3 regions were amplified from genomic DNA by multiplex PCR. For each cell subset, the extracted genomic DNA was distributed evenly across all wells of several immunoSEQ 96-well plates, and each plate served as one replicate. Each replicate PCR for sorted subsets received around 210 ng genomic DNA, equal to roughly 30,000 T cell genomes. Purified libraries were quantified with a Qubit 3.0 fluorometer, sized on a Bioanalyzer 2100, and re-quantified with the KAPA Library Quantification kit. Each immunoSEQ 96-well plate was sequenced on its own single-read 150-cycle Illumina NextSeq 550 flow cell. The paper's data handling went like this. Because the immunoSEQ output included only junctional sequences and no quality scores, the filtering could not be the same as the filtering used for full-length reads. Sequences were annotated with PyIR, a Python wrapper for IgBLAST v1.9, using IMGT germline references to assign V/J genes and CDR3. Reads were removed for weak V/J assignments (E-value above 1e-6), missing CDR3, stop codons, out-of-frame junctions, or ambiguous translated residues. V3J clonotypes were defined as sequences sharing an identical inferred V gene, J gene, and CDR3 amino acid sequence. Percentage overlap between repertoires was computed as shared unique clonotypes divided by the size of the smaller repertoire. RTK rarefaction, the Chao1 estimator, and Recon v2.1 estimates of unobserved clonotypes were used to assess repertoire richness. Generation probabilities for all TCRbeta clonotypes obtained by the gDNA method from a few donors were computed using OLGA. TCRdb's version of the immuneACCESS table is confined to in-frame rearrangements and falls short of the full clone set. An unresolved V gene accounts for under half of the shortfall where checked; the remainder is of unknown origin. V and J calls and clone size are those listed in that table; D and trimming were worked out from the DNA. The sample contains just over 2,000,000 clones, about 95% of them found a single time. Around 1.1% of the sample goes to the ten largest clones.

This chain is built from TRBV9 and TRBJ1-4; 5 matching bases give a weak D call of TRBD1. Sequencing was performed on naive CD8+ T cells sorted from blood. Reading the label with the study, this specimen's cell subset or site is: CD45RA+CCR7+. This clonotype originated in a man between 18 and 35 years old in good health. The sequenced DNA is TGTGCCAGCAGCGATGGACACAAGGGGGAAAAACTGTTTTTT. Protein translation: CASSDGHKGEKLFF.